One sample yielded the 18 T cell receptor beta chains listed below, sequenced in a study of blood T cell repertoires in COVID-19. Some clones are missing from TCRdb's copy, which holds only in-frame ones; the method was immunoSEQ multiplex PCR. The sample records 150,000 to 200,000 clones, 75% to 85% being singletons. Sequencing used PBMCs or T cells enriched from blood (not recorded which). These receptors were taken from a woman between 50 and 59 years old with acute COVID-19.

This clone was counted between two and nine times. V gene TRBV28 combines with J gene TRBJ1-5; the D gene is possibly TRBD1 (6 bases). Trimming took off 7 bases at V and 3 bases at J, with 10 bases between the two ends. The CDR3 spans 13 residues. The germline V gene has CDR1 MDHEN and CDR2 SYDVKM. CDR3 sequence (DNA): TGTGCCAGCAAGGACAGTTTCAATCAGCCCCAGCATTTT. Its protein is CASKDSFNQPQHF.

This clone was counted only a few times. The rearrangement uses TRBV4-2 and TRBJ2-1; 13 bases match TRBD2. Germline loops: CDR1 LGHNA, CDR2 YNFKEQ. Trimming removed 0 bases from V and 4 bases from J; junction bases left unmatched: 3. The CDR3 is 17 residues long. The CDR3 DNA reads TGTGCCAGCAGCCAAGAAGGGACTAGCGGGGTATACAATGAGCAGTTCTTC. It translates to CASSQEGTSGVYNEQFF.

This chain joins TRBV19 and TRBJ1-2; 12 nucleotides match TRBD1. The CDR3 runs 15 residues. V was pared by 5 bases and J by 8 bases, with 9 bases of the junction left unmatched. The germline gives CDR1 LNHDA, CDR2 SQIVND (reference sequence). CDR3: CASSLAGQGARGYTF. In nucleotides, the CDR3 is TGTGCCAGTAGTTTAGCGGGACAGGGGGCGAGAGGCTACACCTTC.

The chain uses TRBV5-6 and TRBJ2-1; TRBD2 might be the D (7 bases). Trimming stripped 2 bases from V and 7 bases from J, with 16 bases between. The germline CDR1 and CDR2 sequences are SGHDT and YYEEEE. The CDR3 spans 15 residues. The CDR3 DNA is TGTGCCAGCAGCTTATTCGGGGGGCCGGGGAATGAGCAGTTCTTC. It is translated as CASSLFGGPGNEQFF.

The rearrangement uses TRBV7-7 and TRBJ2-2, with a weak D call TRBD2 (5 bases). The V end lost 5 bases, the J end lost 1 base, and 14 bases lay between the germline ends. The CDR3 extends over 16 amino acids. From germline, CDR1 is SSHAT and CDR2 FNYEAQ (reference sequence). CDR3 region: CASSPSGWGNTGELFF. Written as DNA, the CDR3 is TGTGCCAGCAGCCCCTCGGGGTGGGGGAACACCGGGGAGCTGTTTTTT. The complete variable domain, with remaining parts taken from reference TRBV7-7 and TRBJ2-2, reads GAGVSQSPRYKVTKRGQDVTLRCDPISSHATLYWYQQALGQGPEFLTYFNYEAQPDKSGLPSDRFSAERPEGSISTLTIQRTEQRDSAMYRCASSPSGWGNTGELFFGEGSRLTVL.

The chain combines TRBV12-3 or TRBV12-4 with TRBJ1-2, with TRBD1 identical over 10 bases. After removal of 7 bases from V and 8 bases from J, the junction contained 4 bases not matched to a gene. CDR3 length equals 12 residues. CDR3 sequence: CASTGTGDGYTF. Here the CDR3 DNA reads TGTGCCAGCACCGGGACAGGGGACGGCTACACCTTC.

This clone was seen only a few times. The gene calls are TRBV11-2 and TRBJ2-1, with 8 bases lining up with TRBD1. The CDR3 extends over 16 amino acids. Germline-derived CDR1 and CDR2 are SGHAT and FQNNGV. With V trimmed by 1 base and J by 5 bases, 7 bases remained unmatched. The CDR3 reads CASSLVQGALDNEQFF. The CDR3, as DNA: TGTGCCAGCAGCTTAGTCCAGGGGGCCCTTGACAATGAGCAGTTCTTC.

The chain combines TRBV28 with TRBJ1-5; 8 bases are shared with TRBD1. Germline V CDR1 and CDR2: MDHEN, SYDVKM. The ends lost 6 bases at V and 3 bases at J; junction bases unmatched: 7. The CDR3 is made up of 15 amino acids. The CDR3 here is CASSKSTGANQPQHF. DNA of the CDR3: TGTGCCAGCAGCAAATCGACAGGGGCCAATCAGCCCCAGCATTTT.

V gene TRBV5-1 combines with J gene TRBJ2-1, with TRBD2 matching over 7 bases. The CDR3 covers 16 residues. Losses at the gene ends were 2 bases for V and 5 bases for J; bases not matched to a gene: 10. Germline V CDR1 and CDR2: SGHRS, YFSETQ. CDR3 sequence: CASSFRPGGVNNEQFF. CDR3 DNA: TGCGCCAGCAGCTTTCGTCCTGGGGGGGTAAACAATGAGCAGTTCTTC.

The chain employs TRBV6-5 and TRBJ2-3, with 9 bases lining up with TRBD2. The V gene end was trimmed by 0 bases and the J gene end by 6 bases; junction bases not matched to a gene: 4. Germline values: CDR1 MNHEY, CDR2 SVGAGI. CDR3 size: 15 residues. CDR3 amino acids: CASSYSAGGLDTQYF. The CDR3 DNA sequence: TGTGCCAGCAGTTACTCGGCGGGGGGGTTGGATACGCAGTATTTT.

This clone showed up just a few times. The CDR3 DNA sequence: TGTGCCAGCAGTCCAACTGACAGGGGTAATGGCTACACCTTC. Amino acids: CASSPTDRGNGYTF. This chain links TRBV28 with TRBJ1-2; 8 bases map to TRBD1. CDR3 size: 14 residues. Germline V lookup: CDR1 MDHEN, CDR2 SYDVKM. The V and J ends lost 5 bases and 6 bases, in that order; junction bases with no gene match: 8.

The chain combines TRBV5-1 with TRBJ2-5, with D perhaps TRBD2 (7 bases). Trimming pared 2 bases from V and 2 bases from J, leaving 16 bases between. Germline CDR1 SGHRS, CDR2 YFSETQ. There are 16 residues in the CDR3. This CDR3 is CASSFTAGAPQETQYF. CDR3 nucleotides: TGCGCCAGCAGCTTTACGGCGGGGGCACCTCAAGAGACCCAGTACTTC.

The chain links TRBV3-1 (or the pseudogene TRBV3-2) to TRBJ2-1; 7 positions agree with TRBD2. This CDR3 spans 14 amino acids. From germline, CDR1 is LGHDT and CDR2 YNNKEL (reference sequence). Trimming removed 4 bases from V and 9 bases from J; junction bases left unmatched: 9. This CDR3 is CASSRREGKSEQFF. As DNA, the CDR3 is TGTGCCAGCAGCCGAAGGGAGGGGAAGTCTGAGCAGTTCTTC.

The chain links TRBV7-9 to TRBJ2-5; 12 positions agree with TRBD2. The CDR3 has 18 amino acids. V shed 3 bases, J shed 6 bases, and the junction held 14 bases outside the gene matches. The germline CDR1 and CDR2 sequences are SEHNR and FQNEAQ (reference sequence). CDR3: CASSLKGLAGGPYKTQYF. CDR3 nucleotides: TGTGCCAGCAGCTTGAAGGGGCTAGCGGGGGGGCCTTATAAGACCCAGTACTTC.

V gene TRBV7-3 combines with J gene TRBJ2-5; D is unclear. V was shortened by 0 bases and J by 1 base, with 6 bases between the two germline ends. CDR3 size: 14 residues. From germline, CDR1 is SGHTA and CDR2 FQGTGA. CDR3 DNA sequence: TGTGCCAGCAGCTTAACGGGCCTCCAAGAGACCCAGTACTTC. It is translated as CASSLTGLQETQYF. The variable domain in full, completed from reference TRBV7-3 and TRBJ2-5, reads GAGVSQTPSNKVTEKGKYVELRCDPISGHTALYWYRQSLGQGPEFLIYFQGTGAADDSGLPNDRFFAVRPEGSVSTLKIQRTERGDSAVYLCASSLTGLQETQYFGPGTRLLVL.

The chain combines TRBV4-2 with TRBJ1-3; the D gene is possibly TRBD1 (5 bases). The CDR3 runs 16 residues. V shed 4 bases and J shed 4 bases, with 17 bases lying between them. Germline CDR1 LGHNA, CDR2 YNFKEQ. The CDR3 here is CASSPQGQFYGNTIYF. The CDR3 region has the DNA TGTGCCAGCAGCCCCCAGGGCCAGTTCTACGGAAACACCATATATTTT.

The chain joins TRBV18 to TRBJ2-1, with TRBD2 matching 9 bases. The V gene end was trimmed by 6 bases and the J gene end by 2 bases; junction bases not matched to a gene: 11. This CDR3 is 17 amino acids long. CDR1 KGHSH and CDR2 LQKENI come from the germline V gene. The CDR3 DNA reads TGTGCCAGCTCGCCATATAGCGGGGGTGCTACCTACAATGAGCAGTTCTTC. This encodes CASSPYSGGATYNEQFF.

This clone was counted only a few times. The V call is TRBV6-4, the J call TRBJ2-1, with TRBD2 matching 10 bases. The CDR3 is 14 amino acids. The J segment lost 4 bases and the V segment lost 5 bases, leaving 2 bases of the junction unmatched. The germline CDR1 and CDR2 sequences are MRHNA and SNTAGT. The DNA for the CDR3 is TGTGCCAGCAGTAGCGGGGGGGAATACAATGAGCAGTTCTTC. Amino acid sequence: CASSSGGEYNEQFF.